This TCR beta chain derives from a study of blood T cells in healthy people across ages. About the study: Using template switching, researchers captured about one barcoded beta molecule for each two T cells.

CDR3 length equals 15 residues. Germline V gives CDR1 SGHRS, CDR2 YFSETQ. The germline V and J ends were trimmed by 2 bases and 4 bases, with 13 bases remaining between them. This clonotype was counted a few times. Its target is not known. The amount of total RNA extracted per sample was at least 6 micrograms. Combining a sample-barcoded 5' primer with a J-beta primer mix, a second PCR ran for about 7 to 11 cycles. MiXCR, run by TCRdb on the 5' RACE reads, gives a single entry per CDR3 protein. This sample has about 640,000 distinct CDR3 sequences, with 58% found just once. Regarding the study as a whole: In older individuals, TCR beta diversity per million T cells was lower, falling roughly linearly with age. It was the long-lived donors that had more naive CD4+ cells and higher diversity than aged donors.

Sequencing was performed on blood. J is TRBJ2-1 and V is TRBV5-1, with D perhaps matching TRBD2 (7 bases). The receptor's source is a man in his 60s in good health. In DNA form, the CDR3 reads TGCGCCAGCAGCTTACAACAGGGAGGGTACAATGAGCAGTTCTTC. It translates to CASSLQQGGYNEQFF.